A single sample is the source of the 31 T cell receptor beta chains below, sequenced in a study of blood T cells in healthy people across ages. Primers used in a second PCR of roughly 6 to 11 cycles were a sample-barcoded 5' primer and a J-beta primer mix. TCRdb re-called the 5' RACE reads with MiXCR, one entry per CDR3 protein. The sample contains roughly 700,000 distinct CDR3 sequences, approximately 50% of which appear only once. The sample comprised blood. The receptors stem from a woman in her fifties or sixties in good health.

CDR3 DNA sequence: TGCGCCAGCAGCGCGGGACAGGGGGTTGATGAGCAGTACTTC. Its translation is CASSAGQGVDEQYF. J is TRBJ2-7 and V is TRBV5-1; 11 positions match TRBD1. The CDR3 runs 14 residues. Losses at the gene ends were 4 bases for V and 7 bases for J; bases not matched to a gene: 7. Germline V CDR1 and CDR2: SGHRS, YFSETQ.

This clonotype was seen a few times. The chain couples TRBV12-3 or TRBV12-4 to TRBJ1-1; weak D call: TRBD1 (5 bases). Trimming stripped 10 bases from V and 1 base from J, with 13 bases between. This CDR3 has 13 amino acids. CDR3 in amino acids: CATDGTSNTEAFF. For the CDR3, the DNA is TGTGCCACCGACGGGACTTCGAACACTGAAGCTTTCTTT.

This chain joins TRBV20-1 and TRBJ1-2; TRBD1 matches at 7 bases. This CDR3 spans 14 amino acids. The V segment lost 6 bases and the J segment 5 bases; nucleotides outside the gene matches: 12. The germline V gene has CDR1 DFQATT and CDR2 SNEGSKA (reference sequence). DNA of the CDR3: TGCAGTGCCAGCGTTCGCAGGGGGACGTATGGCTACACCTTC. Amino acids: CSASVRRGTYGYTF.

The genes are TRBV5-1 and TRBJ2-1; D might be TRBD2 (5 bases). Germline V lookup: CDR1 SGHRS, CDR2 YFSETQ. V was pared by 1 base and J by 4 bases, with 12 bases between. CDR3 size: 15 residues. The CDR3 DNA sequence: TGCGCCAGCAGCTTGAGTCTAGCCACTTACAATGAGCAGTTCTTC. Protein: CASSLSLATYNEQFF.

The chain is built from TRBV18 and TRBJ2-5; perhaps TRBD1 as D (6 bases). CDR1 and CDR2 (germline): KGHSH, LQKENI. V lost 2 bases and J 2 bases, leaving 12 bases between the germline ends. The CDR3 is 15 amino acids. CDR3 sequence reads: CASSPIPGQQETQYF. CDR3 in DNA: TGTGCCAGCTCACCAATCCCCGGACAGCAAGAGACCCAGTACTTC.

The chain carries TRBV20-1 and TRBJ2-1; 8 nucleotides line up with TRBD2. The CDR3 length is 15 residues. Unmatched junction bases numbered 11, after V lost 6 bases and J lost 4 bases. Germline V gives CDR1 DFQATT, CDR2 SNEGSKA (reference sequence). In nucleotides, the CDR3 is TGCAGTGCGGGCAACCCGCGGGAGGCTTACAATGAGCAGTTCTTC. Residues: CSAGNPREAYNEQFF.

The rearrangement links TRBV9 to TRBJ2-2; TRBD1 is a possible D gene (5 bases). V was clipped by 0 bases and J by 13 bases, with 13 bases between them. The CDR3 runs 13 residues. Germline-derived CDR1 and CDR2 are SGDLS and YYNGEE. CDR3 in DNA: TGTGCCAGCAGCGTAGAGGAAGGGGCTGGGCTGTTTTTT. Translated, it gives CASSVEEGAGLFF. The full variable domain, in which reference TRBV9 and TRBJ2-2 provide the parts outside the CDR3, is DSGVTQTPKHLITATGQRVTLRCSPRSGDLSVYWYQQSLDQGLQFLIQYYNGEERAKGNILERFSAQQFPDLHSELNLSSLELGDSALYFCASSVEEGAGLFFGEGSRLTVL.

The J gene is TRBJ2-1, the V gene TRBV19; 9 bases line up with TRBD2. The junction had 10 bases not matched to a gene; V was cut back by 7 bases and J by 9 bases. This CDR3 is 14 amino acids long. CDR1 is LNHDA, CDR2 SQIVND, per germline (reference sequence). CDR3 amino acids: CASKGASGDLEQFF. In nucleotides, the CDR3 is TGTGCCAGTAAGGGGGCTAGCGGGGATCTTGAGCAGTTCTTC.

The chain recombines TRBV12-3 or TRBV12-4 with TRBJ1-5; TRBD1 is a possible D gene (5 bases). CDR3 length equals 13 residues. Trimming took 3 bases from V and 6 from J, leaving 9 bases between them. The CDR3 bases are TGTGCCAGCAGTTTCGGGGGACCTCAGCCCCAGCATTTT. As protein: CASSFGGPQPQHF.

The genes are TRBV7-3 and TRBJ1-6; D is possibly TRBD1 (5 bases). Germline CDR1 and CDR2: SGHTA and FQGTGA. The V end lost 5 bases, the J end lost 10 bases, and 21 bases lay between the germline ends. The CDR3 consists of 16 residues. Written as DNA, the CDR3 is TGTGCCAGCAGCCTCTTCGGGGTGGGGGGGTCATCACCCCTCCACTTT. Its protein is CASSLFGVGGSSPLHF.

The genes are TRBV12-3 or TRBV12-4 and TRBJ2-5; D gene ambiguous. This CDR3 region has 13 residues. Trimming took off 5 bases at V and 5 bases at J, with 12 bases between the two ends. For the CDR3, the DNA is TGTGCCAGCAGTGTACATCGCGCGGAGACCCAGTACTTC. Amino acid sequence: CASSVHRAETQYF.

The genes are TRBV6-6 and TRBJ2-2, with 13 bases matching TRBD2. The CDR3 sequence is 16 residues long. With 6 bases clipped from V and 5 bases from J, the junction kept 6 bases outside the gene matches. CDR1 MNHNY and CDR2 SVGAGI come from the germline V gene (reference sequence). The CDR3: CASRPTSGGRTGELFF. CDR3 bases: TGTGCCAGCAGACCGACTAGCGGGGGGCGGACCGGGGAGCTGTTTTTT.

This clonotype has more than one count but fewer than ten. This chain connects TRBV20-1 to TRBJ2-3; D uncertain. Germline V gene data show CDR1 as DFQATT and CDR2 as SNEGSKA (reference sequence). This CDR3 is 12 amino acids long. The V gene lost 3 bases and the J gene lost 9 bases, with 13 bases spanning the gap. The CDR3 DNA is TGCAGTGCTAGCCACGGCGGTAACACGCAGTATTTT. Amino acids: CSASHGGNTQYF.

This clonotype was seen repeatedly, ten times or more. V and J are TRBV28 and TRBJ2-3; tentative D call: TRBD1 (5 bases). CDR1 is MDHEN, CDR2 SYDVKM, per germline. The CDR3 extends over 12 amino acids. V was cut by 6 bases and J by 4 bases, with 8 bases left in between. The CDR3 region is CASSWGADTQYF. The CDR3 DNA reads TGTGCCAGCAGCTGGGGCGCAGATACGCAGTATTTT.

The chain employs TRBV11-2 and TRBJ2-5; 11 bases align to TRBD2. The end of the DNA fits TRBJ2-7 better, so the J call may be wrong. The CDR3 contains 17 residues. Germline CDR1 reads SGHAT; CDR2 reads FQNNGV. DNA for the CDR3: TGTGCCAGCAGCGCACCTCGGACTAGCGGGCCTGCCTACGAGCAGTACTTC. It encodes CASSAPRTSGPAYEQYF.

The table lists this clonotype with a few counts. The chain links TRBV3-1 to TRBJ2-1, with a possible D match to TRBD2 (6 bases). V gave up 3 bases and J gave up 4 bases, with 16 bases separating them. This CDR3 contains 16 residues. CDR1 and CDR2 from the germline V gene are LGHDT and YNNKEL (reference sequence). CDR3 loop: CASSQAPGGRYNEQFF. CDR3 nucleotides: TGTGCCAGCAGCCAGGCGCCCGGAGGGCGATACAATGAGCAGTTCTTC.

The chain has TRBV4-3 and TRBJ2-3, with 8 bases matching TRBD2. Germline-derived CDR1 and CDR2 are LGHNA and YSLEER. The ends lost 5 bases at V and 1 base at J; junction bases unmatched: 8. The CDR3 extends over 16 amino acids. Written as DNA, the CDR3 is TGCGCCAGCAGCGATACCGGGAGGGTCGGCACAGATACGCAGTATTTT. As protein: CASSDTGRVGTDTQYF.

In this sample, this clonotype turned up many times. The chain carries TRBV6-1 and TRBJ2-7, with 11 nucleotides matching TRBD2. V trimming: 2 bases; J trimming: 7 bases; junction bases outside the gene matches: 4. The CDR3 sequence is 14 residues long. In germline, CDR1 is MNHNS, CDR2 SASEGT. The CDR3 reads CASSETSGSSEQYF. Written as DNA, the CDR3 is TGTGCCAGCAGTGAAACTAGCGGGAGCAGTGAGCAGTACTTC.

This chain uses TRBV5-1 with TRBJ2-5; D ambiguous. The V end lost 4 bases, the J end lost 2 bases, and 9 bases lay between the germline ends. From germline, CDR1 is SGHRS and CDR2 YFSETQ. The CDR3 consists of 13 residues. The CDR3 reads CASSAIVQETQYF. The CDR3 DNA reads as TGCGCCAGCAGCGCTATCGTACAAGAGACCCAGTACTTC.

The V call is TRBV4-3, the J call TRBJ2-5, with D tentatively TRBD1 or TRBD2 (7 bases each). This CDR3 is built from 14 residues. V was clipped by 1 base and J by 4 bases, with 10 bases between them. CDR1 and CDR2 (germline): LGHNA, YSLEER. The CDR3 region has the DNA TGCGCCAGCAGCCAAGCAGGGGGGGTAGAGACCCAGTACTTC. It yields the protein CASSQAGGVETQYF.

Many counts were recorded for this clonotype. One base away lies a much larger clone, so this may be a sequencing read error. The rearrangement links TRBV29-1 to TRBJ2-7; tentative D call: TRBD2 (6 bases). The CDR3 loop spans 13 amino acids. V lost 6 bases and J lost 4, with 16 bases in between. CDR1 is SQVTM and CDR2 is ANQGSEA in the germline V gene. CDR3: CSVAGLGPYEQYF. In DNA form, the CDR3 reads TGCAGCGTCGCGGGACTTGGCCCTTACGAGCAGTACTTC.

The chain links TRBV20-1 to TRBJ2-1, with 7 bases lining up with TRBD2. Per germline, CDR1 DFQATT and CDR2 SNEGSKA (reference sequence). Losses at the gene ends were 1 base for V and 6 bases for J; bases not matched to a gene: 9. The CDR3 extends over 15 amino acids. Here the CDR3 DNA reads TGCAGTGCTAGAGGCGGACTAGATCTTGGCAATGAGCAGTTCTTC. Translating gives CSARGGLDLGNEQFF.

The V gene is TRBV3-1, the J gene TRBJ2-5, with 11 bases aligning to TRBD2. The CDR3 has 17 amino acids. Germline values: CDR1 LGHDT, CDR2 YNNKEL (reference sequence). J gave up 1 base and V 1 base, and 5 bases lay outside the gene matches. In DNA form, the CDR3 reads TGTGCCAGCAGCCAAGCGACGACTAGCGGGACCCAAGAGACCCAGTACTTC. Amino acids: CASSQATTSGTQETQYF.

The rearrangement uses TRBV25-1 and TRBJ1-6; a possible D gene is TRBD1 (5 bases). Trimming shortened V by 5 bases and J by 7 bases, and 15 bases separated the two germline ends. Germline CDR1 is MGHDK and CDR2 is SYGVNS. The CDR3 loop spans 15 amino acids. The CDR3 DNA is TGTGCCAGCAGTTACGCCGGGGCTGTGAATTCACCCCTCCACTTT. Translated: CASSYAGAVNSPLHF.

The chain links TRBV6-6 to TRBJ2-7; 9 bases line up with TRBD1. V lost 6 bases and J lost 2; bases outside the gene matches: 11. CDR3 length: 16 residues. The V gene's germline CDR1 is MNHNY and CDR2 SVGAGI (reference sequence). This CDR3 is CASSSDPGQGTYEQYF. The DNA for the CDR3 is TGTGCCAGCAGCTCCGATCCGGGACAGGGTACCTACGAGCAGTACTTC.

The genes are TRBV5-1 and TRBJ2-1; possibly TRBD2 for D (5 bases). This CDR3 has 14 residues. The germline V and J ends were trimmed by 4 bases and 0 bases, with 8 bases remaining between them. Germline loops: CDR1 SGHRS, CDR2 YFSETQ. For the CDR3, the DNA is TGCGCCAGCAGCACCGCGGGCTCCTACAATGAGCAGTTCTTC. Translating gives CASSTAGSYNEQFF.

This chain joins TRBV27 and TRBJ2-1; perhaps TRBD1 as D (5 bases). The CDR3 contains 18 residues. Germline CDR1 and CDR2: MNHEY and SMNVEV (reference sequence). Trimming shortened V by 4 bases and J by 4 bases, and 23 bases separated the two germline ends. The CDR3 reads CASSYFLGSPTGYNEQFF. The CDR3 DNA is TGTGCCAGCAGTTATTTCCTAGGATCCCCCACAGGATACAATGAGCAGTTCTTC.

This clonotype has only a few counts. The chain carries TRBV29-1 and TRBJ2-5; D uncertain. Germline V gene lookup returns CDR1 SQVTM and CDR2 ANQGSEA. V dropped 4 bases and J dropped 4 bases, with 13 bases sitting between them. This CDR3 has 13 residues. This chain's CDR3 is CSVGVGFPETQYF. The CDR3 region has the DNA TGCAGCGTTGGTGTGGGGTTTCCAGAGACCCAGTACTTC.

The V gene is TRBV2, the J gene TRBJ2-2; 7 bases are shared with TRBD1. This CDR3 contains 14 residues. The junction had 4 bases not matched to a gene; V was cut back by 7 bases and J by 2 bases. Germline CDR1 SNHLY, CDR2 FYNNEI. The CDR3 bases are TGTGCCAGCAAAGGGGACAGTAACACCGGGGAGCTGTTTTTT. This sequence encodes CASKGDSNTGELFF.

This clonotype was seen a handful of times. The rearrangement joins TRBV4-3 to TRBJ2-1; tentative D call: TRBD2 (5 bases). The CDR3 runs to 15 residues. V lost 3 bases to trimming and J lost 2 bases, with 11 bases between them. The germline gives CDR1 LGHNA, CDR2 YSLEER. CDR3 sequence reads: CASSQGSGTYNEQFF. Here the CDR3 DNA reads TGCGCCAGCAGCCAGGGTTCCGGGACCTACAATGAGCAGTTCTTC.

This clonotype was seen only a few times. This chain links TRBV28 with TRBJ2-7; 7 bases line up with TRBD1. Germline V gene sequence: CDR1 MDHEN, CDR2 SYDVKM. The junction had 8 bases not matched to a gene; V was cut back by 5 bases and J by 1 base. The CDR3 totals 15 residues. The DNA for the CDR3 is TGTGCCAGCAGTGAACAAGGGACAGCTTCCTACGAGCAGTACTTC. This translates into CASSEQGTASYEQYF.